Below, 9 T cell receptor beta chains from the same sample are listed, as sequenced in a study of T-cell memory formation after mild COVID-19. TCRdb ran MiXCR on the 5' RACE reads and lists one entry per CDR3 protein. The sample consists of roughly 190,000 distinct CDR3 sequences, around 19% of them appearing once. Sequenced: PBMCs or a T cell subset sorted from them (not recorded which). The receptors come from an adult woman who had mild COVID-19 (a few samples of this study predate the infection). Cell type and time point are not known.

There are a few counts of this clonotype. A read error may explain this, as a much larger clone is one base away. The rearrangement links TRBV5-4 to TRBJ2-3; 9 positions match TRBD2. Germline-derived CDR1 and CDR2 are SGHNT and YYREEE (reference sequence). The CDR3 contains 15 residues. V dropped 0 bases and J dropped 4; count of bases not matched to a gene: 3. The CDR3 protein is CASSLGGGAPDTQYF. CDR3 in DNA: TGTGCCAGCAGCTTGGGCGGGGGGGCCCCAGATACGCAGTATTTT.

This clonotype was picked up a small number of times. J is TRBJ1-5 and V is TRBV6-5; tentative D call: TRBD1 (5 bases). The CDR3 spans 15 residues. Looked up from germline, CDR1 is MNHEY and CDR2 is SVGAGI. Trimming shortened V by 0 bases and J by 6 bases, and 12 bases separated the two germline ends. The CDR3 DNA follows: TGTGCCAGCAGTTACTCGAGGCAGGGTAGTCAGCCCCAGCATTTT. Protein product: CASSYSRQGSQPQHF.

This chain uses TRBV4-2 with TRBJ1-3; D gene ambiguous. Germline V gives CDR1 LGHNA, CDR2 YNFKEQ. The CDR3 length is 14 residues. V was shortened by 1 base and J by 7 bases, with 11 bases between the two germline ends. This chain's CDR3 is CASSQGKGGNTIYF. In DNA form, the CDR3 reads TGTGCCAGCAGCCAAGGAAAGGGAGGTAACACCATATATTTT.

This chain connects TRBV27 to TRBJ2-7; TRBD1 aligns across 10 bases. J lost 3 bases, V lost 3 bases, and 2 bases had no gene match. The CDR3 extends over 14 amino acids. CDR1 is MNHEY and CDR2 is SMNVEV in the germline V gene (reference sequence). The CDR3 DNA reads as TGTGCCAGCAGTTTGGACAGGGGGGTCTACGAGCAGTACTTC. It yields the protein CASSLDRGVYEQYF.

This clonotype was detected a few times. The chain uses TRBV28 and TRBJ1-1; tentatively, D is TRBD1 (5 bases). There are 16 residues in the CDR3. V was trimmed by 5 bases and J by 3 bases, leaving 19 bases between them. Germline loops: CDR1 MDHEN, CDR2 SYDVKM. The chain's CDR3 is CASSPLRSGGDTEAFF. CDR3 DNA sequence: TGTGCCAGCAGTCCTCTCAGGTCGGGGGGGGACACTGAAGCTTTCTTT.

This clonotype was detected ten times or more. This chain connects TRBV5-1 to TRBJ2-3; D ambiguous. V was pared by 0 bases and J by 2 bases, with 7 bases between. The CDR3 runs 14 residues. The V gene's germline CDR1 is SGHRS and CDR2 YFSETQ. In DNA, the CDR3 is TGCGCCAGCAGCTTGGTAGACAACACAGATACGCAGTATTTT. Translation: CASSLVDNTDTQYF.

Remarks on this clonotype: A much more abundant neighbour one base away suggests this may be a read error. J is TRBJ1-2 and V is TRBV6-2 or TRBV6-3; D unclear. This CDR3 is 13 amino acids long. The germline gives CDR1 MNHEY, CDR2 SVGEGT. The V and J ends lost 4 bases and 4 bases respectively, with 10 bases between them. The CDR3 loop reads CASSFEGLYGYTF. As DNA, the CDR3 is TGTGCCAGCAGTTTCGAGGGCCTCTATGGCTACACCTTC.

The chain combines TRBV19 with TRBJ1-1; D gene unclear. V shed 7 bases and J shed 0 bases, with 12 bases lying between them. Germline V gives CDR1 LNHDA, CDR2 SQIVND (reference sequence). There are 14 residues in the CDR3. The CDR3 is CASIPRYMNTEAFF. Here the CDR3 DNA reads TGTGCCAGTATACCCCGGTACATGAACACTGAAGCTTTCTTT.

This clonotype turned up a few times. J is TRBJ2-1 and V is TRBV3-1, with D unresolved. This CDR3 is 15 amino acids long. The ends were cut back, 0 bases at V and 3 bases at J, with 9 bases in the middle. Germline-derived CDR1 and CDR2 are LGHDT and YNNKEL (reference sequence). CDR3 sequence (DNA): TGTGCCAGCAGCCAAGACACCCTCCTCTACAATGAGCAGTTCTTC. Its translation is CASSQDTLLYNEQFF.